This T cell receptor beta chain derives from a study of post-analysis software for immune sequencing data. On the study more broadly: Clinical courses comprised relapsing-remitting, secondary progressive and progressive-relapsing multiple sclerosis.

With regard to this clonotype: Its antigen is unknown.

Regarding the study as a whole: Controls showed lower frequencies than patients for five TRBV segments, and TRBV5-6, TRBV5-1 and TRBV20-1 were among these. Multiple sclerosis was associated with a significant reduction in normalized Chao1 diversity relative to controls.

Trimming shortened V by 4 bases and J by 5 bases, and 17 bases separated the two germline ends. CDR1 and CDR2 (germline): MGHDK, SYGVNS. The CDR3 consists of 15 residues. Unique molecular identifiers tagged the TCR beta cDNA libraries. Starting from around 1 to 10 million T cells, the study yielded about 500,000 cDNA molecules. Each CDR3 protein is one row after TCRdb ran MiXCR on the PCR reads. The table shows roughly 800,000 distinct CDR3 sequences, with approximately 53% occurring only once. This sequence joins TRBV25-1 and TRBJ2-5; D is perhaps TRBD2 (5 bases). This TCR was recovered from a girl under 18 with multiple sclerosis. The material sequenced was blood. The CDR3 coding sequence is TGTGCCAGCAGTGTCTCCGGACTTCTCCGTGAGACCCAGTACTTC. This codes for CASSVSGLLRETQYF.